Listed here are 15 T cell receptor beta chains from one sample, sequenced in a study of blood T cell repertoires in COVID-19. Assay used: immunoSEQ multiplex PCR; TCRdb lists only in-frame clones, some missing. The table lists under 95,000 clones, roughly 83% of them singletons. Sequencing used peripheral blood. The source is a woman of 80 years or more with active or convalescent COVID-19.

The chain has TRBV24-1 and TRBJ2-3; D is possibly TRBD1 (6 bases). The CDR3 has 16 residues. Looked up from germline, CDR1 is KGHDR and CDR2 is SFDVKD. V was trimmed by 4 bases and J by 0 bases, leaving 13 bases between them. DNA for the CDR3: TGTGCCACCAGTGACGCGACAGGAAGGAGCACAGATACGCAGTATTTT. As protein: CATSDATGRSTDTQYF.

The J gene is TRBJ1-2, the V gene TRBV7-9; tentatively, D is TRBD1 (6 bases). V shed 5 bases and J shed 4 bases, with 17 bases lying between them. The CDR3 contains 15 residues. CDR1 and CDR2 (germline): SEHNR, FQNEAQ (reference sequence). The DNA for the CDR3 is TGTGCCAGCAGCCCCGCCGACAGGACGCCCTATGGCTACACCTTC. Translated: CASSPADRTPYGYTF.

This chain links TRBV9 with TRBJ2-3; TRBD2 matches 11 bases. Trimming at V came to 4 bases and at J to 1 base, leaving 5 bases not matched to a gene. Germline CDR1 SGDLS, CDR2 YYNGEE. This CDR3 is built from 16 residues. The CDR3 nucleotides are TGTGCCAGCAGCCGGGGACTAGCGGACCGCACAGATACGCAGTATTTT. Its translation is CASSRGLADRTDTQYF. The entire variable domain, with the rest obtained from reference TRBV9 and TRBJ2-3, is as follows: DSGVTQTPKHLITATGQRVTLRCSPRSGDLSVYWYQQSLDQGLQFLIQYYNGEERAKGNILERFSAQQFPDLHSELNLSSLELGDSALYFCASSRGLADRTDTQYFGPGTRLTVL.

The V and J genes are TRBV5-1 and TRBJ1-1; TRBD1 matches at 9 bases. Germline CDR1 reads SGHRS; CDR2 reads YFSETQ. The V and J ends lost 4 bases and 6 bases, in that order; junction bases with no gene match: 7. The CDR3 has 14 residues. Written as DNA, the CDR3 is TGCGCCAGCAGCACGGGACAGGGACTATCTGAAGCTTTCTTT. Amino acids: CASSTGQGLSEAFF.

This clone turned up a few times. The J gene is TRBJ1-6, the V gene TRBV4-1; 9 bases are shared with TRBD1. V trimming: 0 bases; J trimming: 9 bases; junction bases outside the gene matches: 6. Germline loops: CDR1 MGHRA, CDR2 YSYEKL. The CDR3 runs 16 residues. The CDR3 spells CASSQDPGQGFSPLHF. In DNA form, the CDR3 reads TGCGCCAGCAGCCAAGATCCGGGACAGGGTTTTTCACCCCTCCACTTT.

In this sample, this clone turned up many times. The chain joins TRBV24-1 to TRBJ2-2; 7 bases map to TRBD1. Germline values: CDR1 KGHDR, CDR2 SFDVKD. This CDR3 spans 18 amino acids. Trimming at V came to 3 bases and at J to 2 bases, leaving 11 bases not matched to a gene. The CDR3 DNA sequence: TGTGCCACCAGTGATCCCGCCGGACAGGCGATTAACACCGGGGAGCTGTTTTTT. Translation gives CATSDPAGQAINTGELFF.

V usage is TRBV11-3 and J usage is TRBJ2-1, with D uncertain. The CDR3 covers 14 residues. Germline-derived CDR1 and CDR2 are SGHNT and YENEEA. V was pared by 2 bases and J by 5 bases, with 10 bases between. CDR3 sequence: CASSLSRRDNEQFF. CDR3 sequence (DNA): TGTGCCAGCAGCTTATCACGAAGAGACAATGAGCAGTTCTTC.

This sequence joins TRBV3-1 (or the pseudogene TRBV3-2) and TRBJ1-2; weak D call: TRBD1 (5 bases). Germline values: CDR1 LGHDT, CDR2 YNNKEL (reference sequence). Trimming removed 4 bases at V and 0 bases at J, with 18 bases between. The CDR3 has 17 amino acids. The CDR3 sequence: CASSRIFTTVTNYGYTF. The CDR3 nucleotides are TGTGCCAGCAGCCGCATTTTTACGACAGTTACTAACTATGGCTACACCTTC.

V usage is TRBV6-5 and J usage is TRBJ2-1; 11 nucleotides line up with TRBD2. This CDR3 contains 15 residues. Germline assignment: CDR1 MNHEY and CDR2 SVGAGI. V lost 4 bases and J lost 6; bases outside the gene matches: 5. The CDR3 reads CASSSSGRNFNEQFF. Written as DNA, the CDR3 is TGTGCCAGCAGTTCTAGCGGGAGGAATTTCAATGAGCAGTTCTTC.

J is TRBJ2-2 and V is TRBV11-3; TRBD2 matches 7 bases. The J segment lost 5 bases and the V segment lost 7 bases, leaving 4 bases of the junction unmatched. The length of the CDR3 is 13 residues. Germline V gene sequence: CDR1 SGHNT, CDR2 YENEEA. Here the CDR3 reads CASTVRGTGELFF. CDR3 sequence (DNA): TGTGCCAGCACCGTGCGGGGGACCGGGGAGCTGTTTTTT.

V usage is TRBV7-2 and J usage is TRBJ1-2; 9 nucleotides line up with TRBD1. The CDR3 has 15 residues. Germline trimming cut 0 bases from V and 6 bases from J; bases unmatched to any gene: 5. CDR1 SGHTA and CDR2 FQGNSA come from the germline V gene. The chain's CDR3 is CASSLAPGQGHGYTF. DNA of the CDR3: TGTGCCAGCAGCTTAGCCCCGGGACAGGGACATGGCTACACCTTC.

The rearrangement uses TRBV11-2 and TRBJ2-5; TRBD2 agrees at 9 bases. This CDR3 has 14 residues. The V and J ends lost 0 bases and 9 bases, in that order; junction bases with no gene match: 5. Germline loops: CDR1 SGHAT, CDR2 FQNNGV. The CDR3 nucleotides read TGTGCCAGCAGCTTAGAGCCTAGCGGGGCGGCCCAGTACTTC. It encodes CASSLEPSGAAQYF.

The chain links TRBV18 to TRBJ1-1; D might be TRBD1 (6 bases). The V gene lost 2 bases and the J gene lost 7 bases, with 14 bases spanning the gap. Germline V gene sequence: CDR1 KGHSH, CDR2 LQKENI. This CDR3 is built from 14 residues. CDR3 nucleotide sequence: TGTGCCAGCTCACCAAAGGCAGGGGCTATTGAAGCTTTCTTT. Amino acids: CASSPKAGAIEAFF.

This clone was counted once. This chain connects TRBV28 to TRBJ2-7; tentative D call: TRBD1 (5 bases). V shed 2 bases and J shed 5 bases, with 16 bases lying between them. The V gene's germline CDR1 is MDHEN and CDR2 SYDVKM. CDR3 size: 15 residues. CDR3 sequence reads: CASSLVSGWNHEQYF. The CDR3 nucleotides read TGTGCCAGCAGTTTAGTGTCAGGGTGGAATCACGAGCAGTACTTC.

The chain carries TRBV7-2 and TRBJ1-1; D gene uncertain. Trimming stripped 5 bases from V and 10 bases from J, with 17 bases between. Germline values: CDR1 SGHTA, CDR2 FQGNSA. The CDR3 sequence is 13 residues long. CDR3 coding DNA: TGTGCCAGCAGCCCACAGACGGTGAAAGGAGCTTTCTTT. It translates to CASSPQTVKGAFF.